These T cell receptor beta chains were read from a single sample in a study of CXCR3-negative and CXCR3-positive naive CD8 T cells. TCRdb re-called the 5' RACE reads and shows each CDR3 protein once, DNA omitted. In all, the sample yields fewer than 95,000 distinct CDR3 sequences. Sequencing input: naive CXCR3- CD8+ T cells from blood. These receptors originate from a human donor in good health. Some clones in this sample may be carry-over from other donors' samples. Both conserved end residues are part of each CDR3.

j_call | v_call | cdr3_aa
TRBJ2-1 | TRBV20-1 | CSARVDPPGRGDYNEQFF
TRBJ1-1 | TRBV7-9 | CASSSGVSEAFF
TRBJ2-7 | TRBV4-3 | CASSQEDRGSDEQYF
TRBJ1-1 | TRBV4-2 | CASSQGPGTVEAFF
TRBJ2-7 | TRBV9 | CASSVAGTSYSYEQYF
TRBJ2-1 | TRBV2 | CASSLLGLAGGPRSEQFF
TRBJ2-1 | TRBV6-6 | CASSYLQGVVNEQFF
TRBJ2-7 | TRBV5-5 | CASSLAVDYYEQYF
TRBJ2-2 | TRBV19 | CASSIGQGAVAGELFF
TRBJ2-3 | TRBV28 | CASSLPLTSGSSTDTQYF
TRBJ1-2 | TRBV29-1 | CSVRTELYGYTF
TRBJ2-1 | TRBV14 | CASSHWGQPNEQFF
TRBJ2-5 | TRBV12-3/TRBV12-4 | CASSIQGGEETQYF
TRBJ1-6 | TRBV7-9 | CAIPDSDYNSPLHF